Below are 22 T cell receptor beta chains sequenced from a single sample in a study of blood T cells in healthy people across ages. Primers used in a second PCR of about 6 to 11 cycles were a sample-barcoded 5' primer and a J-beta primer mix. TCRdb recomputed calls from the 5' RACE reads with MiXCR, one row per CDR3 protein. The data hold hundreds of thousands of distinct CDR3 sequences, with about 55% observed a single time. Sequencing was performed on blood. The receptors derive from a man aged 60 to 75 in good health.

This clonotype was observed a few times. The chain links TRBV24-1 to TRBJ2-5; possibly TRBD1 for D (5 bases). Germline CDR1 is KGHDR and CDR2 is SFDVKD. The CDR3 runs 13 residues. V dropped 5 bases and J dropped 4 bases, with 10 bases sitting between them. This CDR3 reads CATSAAGRETQYF. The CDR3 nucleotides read TGTGCCACCAGTGCGGCAGGGCGAGAGACCCAGTACTTC.

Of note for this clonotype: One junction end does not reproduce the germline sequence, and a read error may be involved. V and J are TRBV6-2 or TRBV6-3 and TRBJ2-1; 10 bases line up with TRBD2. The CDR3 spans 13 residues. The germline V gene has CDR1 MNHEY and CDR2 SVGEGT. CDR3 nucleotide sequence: TGTACCAGCAAGCGGGAGGGTTTGGGTGTGCAGTTCTTC. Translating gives CTSKREGLGVQFF.

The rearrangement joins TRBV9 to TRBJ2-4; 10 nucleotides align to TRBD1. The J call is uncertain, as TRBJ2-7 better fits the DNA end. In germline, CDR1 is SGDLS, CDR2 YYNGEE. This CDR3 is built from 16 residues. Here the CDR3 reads CASSVAGTGVLNEQYF. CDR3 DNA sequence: TGTGCCAGCAGCGTAGCAGGGACAGGGGTGTTGAACGAGCAGTACTTC.

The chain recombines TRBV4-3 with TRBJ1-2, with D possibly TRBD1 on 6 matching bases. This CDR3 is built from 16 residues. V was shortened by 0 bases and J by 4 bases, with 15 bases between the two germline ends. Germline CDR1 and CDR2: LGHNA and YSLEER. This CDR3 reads CASSQEETRGIYGYTF. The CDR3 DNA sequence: TGCGCCAGCAGCCAAGAAGAGACCAGGGGCATCTATGGCTACACCTTC.

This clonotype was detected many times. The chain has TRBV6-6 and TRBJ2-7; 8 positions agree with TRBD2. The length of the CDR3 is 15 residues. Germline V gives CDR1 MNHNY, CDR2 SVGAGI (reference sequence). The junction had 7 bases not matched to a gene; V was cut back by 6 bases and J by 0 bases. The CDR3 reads CASSRAGESSYEQYF. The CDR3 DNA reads TGTGCCAGCAGCCGAGCGGGAGAGAGCTCCTACGAGCAGTACTTC.

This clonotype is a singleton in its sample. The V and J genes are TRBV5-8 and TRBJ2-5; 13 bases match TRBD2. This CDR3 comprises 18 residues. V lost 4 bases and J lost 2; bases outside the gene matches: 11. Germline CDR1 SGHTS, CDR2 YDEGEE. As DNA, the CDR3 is TGTGCCAGCAGCCCTGGACTAGCGGGAGCCCAGGGTCAAGAGACCCAGTACTTC. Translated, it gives CASSPGLAGAQGQETQYF.

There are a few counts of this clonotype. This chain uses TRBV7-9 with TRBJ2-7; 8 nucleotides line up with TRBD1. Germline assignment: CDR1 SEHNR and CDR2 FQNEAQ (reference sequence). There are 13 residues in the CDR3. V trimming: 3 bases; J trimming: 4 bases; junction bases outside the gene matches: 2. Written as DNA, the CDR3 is TGTGCCAGCAGCTTCCGGGACAGGTACGAGCAGTACTTC. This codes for CASSFRDRYEQYF.

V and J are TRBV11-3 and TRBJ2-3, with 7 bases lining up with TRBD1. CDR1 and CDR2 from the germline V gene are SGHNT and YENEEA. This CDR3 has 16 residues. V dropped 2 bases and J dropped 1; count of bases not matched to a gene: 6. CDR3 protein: CASSLRAGGGTDTQYF. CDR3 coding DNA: TGTGCCAGCAGCTTACGGGCAGGGGGTGGCACAGATACGCAGTATTTT.

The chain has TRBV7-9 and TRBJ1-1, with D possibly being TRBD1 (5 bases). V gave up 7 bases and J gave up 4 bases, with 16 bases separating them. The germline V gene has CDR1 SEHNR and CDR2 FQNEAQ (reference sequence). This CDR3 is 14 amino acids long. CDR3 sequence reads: CASTPVGRGTEAFF. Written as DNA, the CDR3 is TGTGCCAGCACCCCGGTGGGACGGGGCACTGAAGCTTTCTTT.

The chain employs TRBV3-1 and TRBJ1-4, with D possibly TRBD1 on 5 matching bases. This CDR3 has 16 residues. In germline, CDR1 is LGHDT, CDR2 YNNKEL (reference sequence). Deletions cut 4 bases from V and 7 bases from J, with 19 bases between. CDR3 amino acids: CASSPGWGEVVEKLFF. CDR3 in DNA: TGTGCCAGCAGCCCAGGTTGGGGGGAAGTGGTTGAAAAACTGTTTTTT.

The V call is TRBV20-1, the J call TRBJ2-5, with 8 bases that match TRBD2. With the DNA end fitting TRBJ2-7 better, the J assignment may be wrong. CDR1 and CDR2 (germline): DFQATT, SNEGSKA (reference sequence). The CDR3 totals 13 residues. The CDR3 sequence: CSATGGEVYEQYF. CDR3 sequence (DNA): TGCAGTGCTACCGGGGGGGAAGTCTACGAGCAGTACTTC.

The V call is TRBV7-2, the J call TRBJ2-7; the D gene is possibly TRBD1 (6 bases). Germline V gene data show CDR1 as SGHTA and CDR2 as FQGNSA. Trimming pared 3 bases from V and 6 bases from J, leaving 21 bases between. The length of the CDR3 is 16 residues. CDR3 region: CASSFRGVRGPGEQYF. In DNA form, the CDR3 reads TGTGCCAGCAGCTTCCGAGGGGTCAGGGGCCCCGGCGAGCAGTACTTC.

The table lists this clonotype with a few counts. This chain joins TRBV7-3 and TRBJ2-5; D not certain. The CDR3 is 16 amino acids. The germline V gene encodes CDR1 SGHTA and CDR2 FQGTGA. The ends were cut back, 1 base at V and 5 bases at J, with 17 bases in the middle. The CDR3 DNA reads TGTGCCAGCAGCTTAAAGCCCCGGTCTGGGTCGGAGACCCAGTACTTC. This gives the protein CASSLKPRSGSETQYF.

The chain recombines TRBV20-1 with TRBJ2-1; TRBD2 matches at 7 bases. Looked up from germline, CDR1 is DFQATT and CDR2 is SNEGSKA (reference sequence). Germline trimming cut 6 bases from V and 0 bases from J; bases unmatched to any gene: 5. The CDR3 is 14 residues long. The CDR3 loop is CSAQAGYSYNEQFF. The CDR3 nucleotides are TGCAGTGCCCAAGCGGGGTACTCCTACAATGAGCAGTTCTTC.

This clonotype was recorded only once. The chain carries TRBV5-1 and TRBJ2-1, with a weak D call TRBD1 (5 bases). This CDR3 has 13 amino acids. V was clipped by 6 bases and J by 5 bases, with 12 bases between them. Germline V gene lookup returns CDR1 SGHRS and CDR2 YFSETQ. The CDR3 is CASKSGSDNEQFF. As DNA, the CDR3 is TGCGCCAGCAAGTCAGGGTCAGACAATGAGCAGTTCTTC.

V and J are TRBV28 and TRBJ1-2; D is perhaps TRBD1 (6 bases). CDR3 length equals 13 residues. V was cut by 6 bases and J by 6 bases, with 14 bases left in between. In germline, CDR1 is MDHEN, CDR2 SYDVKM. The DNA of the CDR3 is TGTGCCAGCAGGAAACAGGGAAACCATGGCTACACCTTC. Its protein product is CASRKQGNHGYTF.

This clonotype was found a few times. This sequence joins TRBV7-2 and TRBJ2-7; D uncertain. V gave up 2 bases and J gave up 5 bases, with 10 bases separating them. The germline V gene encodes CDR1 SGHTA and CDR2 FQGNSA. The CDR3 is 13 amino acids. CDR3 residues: CASSLIHSHEQYF. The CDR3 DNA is TGTGCCAGCAGCTTAATCCATAGCCACGAGCAGTACTTC. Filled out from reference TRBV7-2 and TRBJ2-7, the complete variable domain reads GAGVSQSPSNKVTEKGKDVELRCDPISGHTALYWYRQSLGQGLEFLIYFQGNSAPDKSGLPSDRFSAERTGGSVSTLTIQRTQQEDSAVYLCASSLIHSHEQYFGPGTRLTVT.

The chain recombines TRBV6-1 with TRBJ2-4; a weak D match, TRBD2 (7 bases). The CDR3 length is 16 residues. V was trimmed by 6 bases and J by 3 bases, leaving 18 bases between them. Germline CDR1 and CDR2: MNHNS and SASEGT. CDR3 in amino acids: CASSHSGGGGKNIQYF. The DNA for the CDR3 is TGTGCCAGCAGCCATTCCGGGGGAGGGGGCAAAAACATTCAGTACTTC.

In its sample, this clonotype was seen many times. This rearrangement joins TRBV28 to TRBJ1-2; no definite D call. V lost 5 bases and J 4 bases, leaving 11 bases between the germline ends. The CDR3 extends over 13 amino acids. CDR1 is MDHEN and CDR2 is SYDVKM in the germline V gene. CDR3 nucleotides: TGTGCCAGCAGTCCTATCCCGGGCTATGGCTACACCTTC. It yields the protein CASSPIPGYGYTF.

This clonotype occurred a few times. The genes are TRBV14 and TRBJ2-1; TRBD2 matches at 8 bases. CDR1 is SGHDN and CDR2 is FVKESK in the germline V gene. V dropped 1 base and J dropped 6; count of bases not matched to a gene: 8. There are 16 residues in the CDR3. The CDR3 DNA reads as TGTGCCAGCAGCCAAGTGACGGGAGGGCCGGGCAATGAGCAGTTCTTC. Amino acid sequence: CASSQVTGGPGNEQFF.

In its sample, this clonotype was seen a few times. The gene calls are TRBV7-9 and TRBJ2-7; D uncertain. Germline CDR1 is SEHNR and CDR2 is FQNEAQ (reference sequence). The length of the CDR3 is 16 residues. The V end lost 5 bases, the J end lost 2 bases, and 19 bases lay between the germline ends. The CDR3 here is CASSPLAQTKPYEQYF. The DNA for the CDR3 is TGTGCCAGCAGCCCCCTGGCACAGACCAAGCCCTACGAGCAGTACTTC.

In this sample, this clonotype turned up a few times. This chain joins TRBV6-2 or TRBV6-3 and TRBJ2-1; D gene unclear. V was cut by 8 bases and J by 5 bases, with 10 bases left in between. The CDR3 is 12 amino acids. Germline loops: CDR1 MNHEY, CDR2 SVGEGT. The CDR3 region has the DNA TGTGCCAGCTCGCGACGGCACAATGAGCAGTTCTTC. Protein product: CASSRRHNEQFF.